This T cell receptor (beta chain) was captured by sequencing in a study of cytomegalovirus exposure and HLA in healthy donors. The germline V gene encodes CDR1 MDHEN and CDR2 SYDVKM. CDR3 length: 15 residues. V trimming: 5 bases; J trimming: 6 bases; junction bases outside the gene matches: 11. The method was immunoSEQ multiplex PCR; TCRdb's version includes in-frame clones alone and lacks a portion of them. Here the sample spans 330,000 or so clones, just over 85% being singletons. The TCR originated in a woman younger than 30 in good health and CMV-seronegative. The chain carries TRBV28 and TRBJ2-7, with 9 nucleotides matching TRBD2. The material sequenced was PBMCs. The CDR3 loop reads CASSPDLAGNIEQYF. The CDR3 DNA sequence: TGTGCCAGCAGTCCGGACCTAGCGGGAAATATCGAGCAGTACTTC.